Listed here are 10 T cell receptor beta chains from one sample, sequenced in a study of neoadjuvant nivolumab and ipilimumab in lung cancer. Assay: immunoSEQ multiplex PCR; the TCRdb copy retains only in-frame clones and omits some. The sample holds over 10,000 clones, around 95% seen once. This specimen was peripheral blood, taken after neoadjuvant nivolumab, alone or with ipilimumab, at or shortly before surgery. Receptor source: an adult with non-small cell lung cancer.

This chain joins TRBV9 and TRBJ2-7; 11 bases agree with TRBD2. The germline V gene encodes CDR1 SGDLS and CDR2 YYNGEE. V gave up 3 bases and J gave up 6 bases; unmatched junction bases: 5. This CDR3 contains 14 residues. The CDR3 DNA follows: TGTGCCAGCAGCGCCCTAGCGGGAGGACCCGAGCAGTACTTC. It encodes CASSALAGGPEQYF.

The chain combines TRBV9 with TRBJ2-7, with D unclear. Germline V CDR1 and CDR2: SGDLS, YYNGEE. The CDR3 has 14 residues. Trimming left V 0 bases short and J 6 bases short, with 13 bases between. CDR3 in DNA: TGTGCCAGCAGCGTAGGGGTAGGGTCGGGCGAGCAGTACTTC. Translating it yields CASSVGVGSGEQYF.

The rearrangement joins TRBV11-3 to TRBJ2-5, with no clear D. From germline, CDR1 is SGHNT and CDR2 YENEEA. The CDR3 has 14 amino acids. V was trimmed by 1 base and J by 4 bases, leaving 10 bases between them. The DNA for the CDR3 is TGTGCCAGCAGCTTAGGGTACTTAGGAGAGACCCAGTACTTC. Protein product: CASSLGYLGETQYF.

This chain connects TRBV6-5 to TRBJ2-3; either TRBD1 or TRBD2 may fit D (5 bases each). The germline gives CDR1 MNHEY, CDR2 SVGAGI. Trimming pared 2 bases from V and 0 bases from J, leaving 9 bases between. The CDR3 spans 15 residues. For the CDR3, the DNA is TGTGCCAGCAGTTACGCAGGGACGAGCACAGATACGCAGTATTTT. Translating gives CASSYAGTSTDTQYF.

The chain uses TRBV27 and TRBJ2-1; D gene uncertain. Trimming shortened V by 5 bases and J by 0 bases, and 11 bases separated the two germline ends. Looked up from germline, CDR1 is MNHEY and CDR2 is SMNVEV (reference sequence). CDR3 size: 15 residues. CDR3 amino acids: CASSQVRLSYNEQFF. The CDR3 nucleotides are TGTGCCAGCAGTCAAGTAAGACTCTCCTACAATGAGCAGTTCTTC.

The chain has TRBV4-2 and TRBJ2-5; TRBD2 matches at 7 bases. V was pared by 0 bases and J by 5 bases, with 12 bases of the junction left unmatched. This CDR3 comprises 17 residues. The germline V gene encodes CDR1 LGHNA and CDR2 YNFKEQ. CDR3 protein: CASSQDRESGTPETQYF. The CDR3 DNA reads as TGTGCCAGCAGCCAAGATCGGGAAAGCGGGACGCCGGAGACCCAGTACTTC.

CDR3 residues: CASRRTGGQDTQYF. Here the CDR3 DNA reads TGTGCCAGCAGGAGGACAGGGGGTCAAGATACGCAGTATTTT. This chain uses TRBV6-1 with TRBJ2-3; 10 nucleotides line up with TRBD1. CDR3 length equals 14 residues. V lost 6 bases to trimming and J lost 5 bases; unmatched junction nucleotides: 5. CDR1 is MNHNS, CDR2 SASEGT, per germline.

The rearrangement links TRBV7-9 to TRBJ2-2; D remains unclear. The CDR3 runs to 12 residues. V was pared by 5 bases and J by 7 bases, with 8 bases between. CDR1 and CDR2 from the germline V gene are SEHNR and FQNEAQ (reference sequence). Here the CDR3 DNA reads TGTGCCAGCAGCACCGGCGGCGGGGAGCTGTTTTTT. This translates into CASSTGGGELFF.

The V and J genes are TRBV18 and TRBJ1-1; no clear D gene. Germline assignment: CDR1 KGHSH and CDR2 LQKENI. This CDR3 contains 14 residues. Trimming took off 1 base at V and 3 bases at J, with 9 bases between the two ends. As DNA, the CDR3 is TGTGCCAGCTCACCACAGAGTCGGGACACTGAAGCTTTCTTT. This translates into CASSPQSRDTEAFF.

This sequence joins TRBV10-1 and TRBJ2-3; unclear D gene. Trimming cost V 6 bases and J 5 bases, with 12 bases left between them. CDR3 length: 13 residues. Germline CDR1 and CDR2: WNHNN and SYGVQD (reference sequence). The CDR3, as DNA: TGCGCCAGCAGAGAACACCTAGGAGATACGCAGTATTTT. It encodes CASREHLGDTQYF.